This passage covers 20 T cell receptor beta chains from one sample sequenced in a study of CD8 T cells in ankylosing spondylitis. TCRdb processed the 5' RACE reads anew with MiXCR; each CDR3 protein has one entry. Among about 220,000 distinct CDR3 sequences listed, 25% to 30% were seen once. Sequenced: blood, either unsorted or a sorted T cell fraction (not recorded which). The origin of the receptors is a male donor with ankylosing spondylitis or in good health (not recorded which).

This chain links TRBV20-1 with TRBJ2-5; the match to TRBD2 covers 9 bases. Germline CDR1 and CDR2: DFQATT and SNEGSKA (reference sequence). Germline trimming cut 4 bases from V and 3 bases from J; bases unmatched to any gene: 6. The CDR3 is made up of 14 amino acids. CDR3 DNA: TGCAGTGCTATCACTAGCGGGTCCGAAGAGACCCAGTACTTC. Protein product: CSAITSGSEETQYF.

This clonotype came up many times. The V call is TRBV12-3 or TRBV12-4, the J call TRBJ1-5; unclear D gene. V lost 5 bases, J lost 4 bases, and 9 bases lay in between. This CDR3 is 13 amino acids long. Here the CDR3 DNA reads TGTGCCAGCAGTAGATCAGAGAATCAGCCCCAGCATTTT. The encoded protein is CASSRSENQPQHF.

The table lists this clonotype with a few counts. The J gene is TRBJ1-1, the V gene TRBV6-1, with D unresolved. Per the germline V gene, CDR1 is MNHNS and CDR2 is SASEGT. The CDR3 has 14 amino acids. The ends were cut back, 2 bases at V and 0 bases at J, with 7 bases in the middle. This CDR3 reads CASSERTVNTEAFF. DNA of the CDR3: TGTGCCAGCAGTGAAAGAACAGTGAACACTGAAGCTTTCTTT.

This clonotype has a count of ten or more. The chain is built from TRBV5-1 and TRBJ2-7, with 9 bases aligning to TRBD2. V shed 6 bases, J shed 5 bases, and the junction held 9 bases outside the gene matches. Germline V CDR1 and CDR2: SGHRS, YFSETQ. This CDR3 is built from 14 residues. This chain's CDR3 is CASNRREGIHEQYF. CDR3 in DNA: TGCGCCAGCAACCGGCGGGAGGGGATTCACGAGCAGTACTTC.

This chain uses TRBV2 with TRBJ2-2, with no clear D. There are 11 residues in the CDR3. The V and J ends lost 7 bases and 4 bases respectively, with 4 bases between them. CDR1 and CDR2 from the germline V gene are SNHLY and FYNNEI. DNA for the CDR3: TGTGCCAGCATGGGCACCGGGGAGCTGTTTTTT. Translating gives CASMGTGELFF.

DNA for the CDR3: TGCAGTGCTCCTCTGTCCACCAAGCAGTTCTTC. This encodes CSAPLSTKQFF. This rearrangement joins TRBV20-1 to TRBJ2-1, with unresolved D. V was cut by 5 bases and J by 11 bases, with 13 bases left in between. Per the germline V gene, CDR1 is DFQATT and CDR2 is SNEGSKA (reference sequence). The CDR3 runs 11 residues.

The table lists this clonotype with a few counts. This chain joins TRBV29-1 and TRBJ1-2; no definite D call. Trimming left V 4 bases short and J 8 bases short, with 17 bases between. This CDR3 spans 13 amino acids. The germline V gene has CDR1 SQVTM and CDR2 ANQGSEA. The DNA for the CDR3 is TGCAGCGTTGGAATCCGGGGAAGTCCGGGCTACACCTTC. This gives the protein CSVGIRGSPGYTF.

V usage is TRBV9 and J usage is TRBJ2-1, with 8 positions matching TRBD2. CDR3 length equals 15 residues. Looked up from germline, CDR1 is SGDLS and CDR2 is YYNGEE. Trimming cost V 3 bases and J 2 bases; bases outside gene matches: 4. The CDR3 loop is CASSAREGTYNEQFF. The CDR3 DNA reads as TGTGCCAGCAGCGCTCGGGAGGGTACCTACAATGAGCAGTTCTTC.

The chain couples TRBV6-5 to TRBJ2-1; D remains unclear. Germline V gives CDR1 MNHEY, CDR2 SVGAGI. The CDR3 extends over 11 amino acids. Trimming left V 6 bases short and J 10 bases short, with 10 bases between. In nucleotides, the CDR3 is TGTGCCAGCAGCCGGCAATCGGAGCAGTTCTTC. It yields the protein CASSRQSEQFF.

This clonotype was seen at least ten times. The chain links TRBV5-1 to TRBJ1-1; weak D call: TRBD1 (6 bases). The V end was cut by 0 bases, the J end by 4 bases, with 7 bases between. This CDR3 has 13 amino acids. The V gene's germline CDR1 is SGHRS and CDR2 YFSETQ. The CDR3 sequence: CASSLAGVTEAFF. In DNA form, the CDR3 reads TGCGCCAGCAGCTTGGCAGGGGTCACTGAAGCTTTCTTT.

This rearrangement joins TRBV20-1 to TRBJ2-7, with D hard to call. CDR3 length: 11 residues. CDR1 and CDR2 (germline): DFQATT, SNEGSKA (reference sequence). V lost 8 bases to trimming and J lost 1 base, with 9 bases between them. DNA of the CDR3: TGCAGTACCACCCGGTCCTACGAGCAGTACTTC. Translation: CSTTRSYEQYF.

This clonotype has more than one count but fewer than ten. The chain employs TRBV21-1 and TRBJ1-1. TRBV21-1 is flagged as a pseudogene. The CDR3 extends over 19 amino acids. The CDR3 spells CASSKARALGQGMNTEAFF. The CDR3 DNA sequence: TGTGCCAGCAGCAAAGCGCGGGCCCTCGGGCAAGGAATGAACACTGAAGCTTTCTTT.

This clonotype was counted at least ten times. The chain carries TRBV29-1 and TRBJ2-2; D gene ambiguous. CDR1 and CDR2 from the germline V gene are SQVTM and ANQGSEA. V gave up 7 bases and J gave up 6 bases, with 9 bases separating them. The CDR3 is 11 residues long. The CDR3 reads CSARRPGELFF. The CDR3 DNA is TGCAGCGCGAGGCGTCCCGGGGAGCTGTTTTTT.

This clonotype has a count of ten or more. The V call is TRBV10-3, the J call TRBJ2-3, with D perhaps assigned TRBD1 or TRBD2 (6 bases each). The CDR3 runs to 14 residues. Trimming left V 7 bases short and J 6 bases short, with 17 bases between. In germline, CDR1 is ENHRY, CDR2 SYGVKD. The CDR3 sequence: CAIKERGGGDTQYF. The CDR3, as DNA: TGTGCCATCAAGGAGCGTGGAGGGGGGGATACGCAGTATTTT.

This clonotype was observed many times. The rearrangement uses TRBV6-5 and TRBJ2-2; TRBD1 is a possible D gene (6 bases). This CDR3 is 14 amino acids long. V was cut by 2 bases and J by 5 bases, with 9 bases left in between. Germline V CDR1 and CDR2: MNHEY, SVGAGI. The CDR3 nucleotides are TGTGCCAGCAGTTACGAAGGGGGTACCGGGGAGCTGTTTTTT. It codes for CASSYEGGTGELFF.

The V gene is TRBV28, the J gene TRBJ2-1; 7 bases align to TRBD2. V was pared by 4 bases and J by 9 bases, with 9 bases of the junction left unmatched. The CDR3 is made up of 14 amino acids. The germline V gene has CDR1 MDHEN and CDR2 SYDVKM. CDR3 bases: TGTGCCAGCAGTTCGGCCGGTATAGCGGGTGAGCAGTTCTTC. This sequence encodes CASSSAGIAGEQFF.

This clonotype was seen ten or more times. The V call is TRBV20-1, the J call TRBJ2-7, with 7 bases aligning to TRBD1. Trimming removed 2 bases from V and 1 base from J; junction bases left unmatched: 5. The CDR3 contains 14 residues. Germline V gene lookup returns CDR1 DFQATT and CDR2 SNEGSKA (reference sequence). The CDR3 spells CSARRDSTSYEQYF. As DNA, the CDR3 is TGCAGTGCTAGACGGGACAGCACATCCTACGAGCAGTACTTC.

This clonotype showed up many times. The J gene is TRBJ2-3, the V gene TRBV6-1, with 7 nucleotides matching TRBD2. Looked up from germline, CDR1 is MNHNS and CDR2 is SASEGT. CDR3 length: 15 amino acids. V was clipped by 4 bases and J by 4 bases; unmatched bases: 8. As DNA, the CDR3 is TGTGCCAGCAGTGGAGCGACTAGCTCCCCAGATACGCAGTATTTT. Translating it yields CASSGATSSPDTQYF.

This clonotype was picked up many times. CDR3 region: CASSPASNEKLFF. As DNA, the CDR3 is TGCGCCAGCAGCCCAGCTAGTAATGAAAAACTGTTTTTT. This chain uses TRBV5-1 with TRBJ1-4; D unresolved. Looked up from germline, CDR1 is SGHRS and CDR2 is YFSETQ. CDR3 size: 13 residues. V shed 4 bases and J shed 4 bases, with 8 bases lying between them.

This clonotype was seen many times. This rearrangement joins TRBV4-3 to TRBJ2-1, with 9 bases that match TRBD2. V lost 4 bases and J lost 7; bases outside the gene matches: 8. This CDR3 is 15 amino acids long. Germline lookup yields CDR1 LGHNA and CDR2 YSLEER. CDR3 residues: CASSRSRTSENEQFF. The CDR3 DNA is TGCGCCAGCAGCCGGTCCAGGACTAGCGAAAATGAGCAGTTCTTC.